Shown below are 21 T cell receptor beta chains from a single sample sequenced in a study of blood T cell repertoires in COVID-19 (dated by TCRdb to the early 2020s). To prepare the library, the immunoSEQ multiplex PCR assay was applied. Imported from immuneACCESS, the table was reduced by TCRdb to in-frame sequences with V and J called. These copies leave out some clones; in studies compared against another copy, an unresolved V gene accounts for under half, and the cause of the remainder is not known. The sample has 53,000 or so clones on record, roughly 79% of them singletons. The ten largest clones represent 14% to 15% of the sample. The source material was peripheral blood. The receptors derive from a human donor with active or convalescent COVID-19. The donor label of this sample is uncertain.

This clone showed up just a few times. The CDR3 is CASSGANRGTPQHF. As DNA, the CDR3 is TGTGCCAGCAGTGGAGCAAACAGGGGTACGCCCCAGCATTTT. This chain links TRBV2 with TRBJ1-5, with 7 bases matching TRBD1. Germline V gene sequence: CDR1 SNHLY, CDR2 FYNNEI. This CDR3 region has 14 residues. The V segment lost 4 bases and the J segment 9 bases; nucleotides outside the gene matches: 9.

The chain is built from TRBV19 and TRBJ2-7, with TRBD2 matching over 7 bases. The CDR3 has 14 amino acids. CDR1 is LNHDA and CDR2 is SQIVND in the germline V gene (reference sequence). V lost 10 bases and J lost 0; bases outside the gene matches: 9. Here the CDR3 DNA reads TGTGCCACCCAAGGAAGCGGGGTCTCCTACGAGCAGTACTTC. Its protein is CATQGSGVSYEQYF.

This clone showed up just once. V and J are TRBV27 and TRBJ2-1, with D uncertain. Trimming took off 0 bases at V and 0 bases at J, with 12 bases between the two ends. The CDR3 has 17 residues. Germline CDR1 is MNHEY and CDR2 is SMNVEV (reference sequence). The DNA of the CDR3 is TGTGCCAGCAGTTTATCGGGCCAGAAACGCTCCTACAATGAGCAGTTCTTC. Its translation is CASSLSGQKRSYNEQFF.

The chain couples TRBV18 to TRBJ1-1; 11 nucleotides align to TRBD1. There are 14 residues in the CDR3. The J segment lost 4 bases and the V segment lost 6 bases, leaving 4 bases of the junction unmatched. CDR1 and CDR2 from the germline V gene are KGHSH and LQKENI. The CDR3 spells CASSEGTGGTEAFF. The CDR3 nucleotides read TGTGCCAGCTCCGAAGGGACAGGGGGCACTGAAGCTTTCTTT.

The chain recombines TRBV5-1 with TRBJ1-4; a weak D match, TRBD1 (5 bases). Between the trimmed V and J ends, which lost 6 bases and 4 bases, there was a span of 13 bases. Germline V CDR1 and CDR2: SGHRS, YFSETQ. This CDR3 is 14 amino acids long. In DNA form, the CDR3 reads TGCGCCAGCAACCCCGGGACTGATAATGAAAAACTGTTTTTT. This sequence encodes CASNPGTDNEKLFF.

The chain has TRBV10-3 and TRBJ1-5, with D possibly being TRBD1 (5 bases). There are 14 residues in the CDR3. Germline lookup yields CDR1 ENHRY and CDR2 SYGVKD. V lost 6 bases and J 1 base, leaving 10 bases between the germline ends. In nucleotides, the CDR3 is TGTGCCATCAGAGGGGAACAGAGCAATCAGCCCCAGCATTTT. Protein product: CAIRGEQSNQPQHF.

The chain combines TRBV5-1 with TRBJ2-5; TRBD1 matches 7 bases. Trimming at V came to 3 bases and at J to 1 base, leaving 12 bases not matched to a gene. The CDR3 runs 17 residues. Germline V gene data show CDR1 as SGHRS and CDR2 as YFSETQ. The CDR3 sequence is CASSSRSTGVFQETQYF. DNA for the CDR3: TGCGCCAGCAGCTCGCGTTCTACAGGGGTCTTCCAAGAGACCCAGTACTTC. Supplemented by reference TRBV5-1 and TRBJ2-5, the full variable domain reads KAGVTQTPRYLIKTRGQQVTLSCSPISGHRSVSWYQQTPGQGLQFLFEYFSETQRNKGNFPGRFSGRQFSNSRSEMNVSTLELGDSALYLCASSSRSTGVFQETQYFGPGTRLLVL.

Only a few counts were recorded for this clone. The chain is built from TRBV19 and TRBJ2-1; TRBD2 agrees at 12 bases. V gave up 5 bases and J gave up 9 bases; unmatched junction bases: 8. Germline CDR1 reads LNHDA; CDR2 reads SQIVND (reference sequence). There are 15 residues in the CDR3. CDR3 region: CASSHLAGGPSEQFF. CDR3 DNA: TGTGCCAGTAGTCACCTAGCGGGAGGGCCCAGTGAGCAGTTCTTC. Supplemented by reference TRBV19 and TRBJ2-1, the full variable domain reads DGGITQSPKYLFRKEGQNVTLSCEQNLNHDAMYWYRQDPGQGLRLIYYSQIVNDFQKGDIAEGYSVSREKKESFPLTVTSAQKNPTAFYLCASSHLAGGPSEQFFGPGTRLTVL.

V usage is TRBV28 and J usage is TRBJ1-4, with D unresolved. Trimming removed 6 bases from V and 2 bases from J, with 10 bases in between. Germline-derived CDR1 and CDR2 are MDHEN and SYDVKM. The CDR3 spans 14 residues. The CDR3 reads CASRWRHTNEKLFF. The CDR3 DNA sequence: TGTGCCAGCAGGTGGAGGCACACTAATGAAAAACTGTTTTTT.

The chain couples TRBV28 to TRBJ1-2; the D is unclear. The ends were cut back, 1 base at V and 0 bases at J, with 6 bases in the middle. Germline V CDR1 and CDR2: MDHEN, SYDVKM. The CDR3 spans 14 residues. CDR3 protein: CASSLFGANYGYTF. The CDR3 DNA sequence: TGTGCCAGCAGTTTATTTGGAGCTAACTATGGCTACACCTTC.

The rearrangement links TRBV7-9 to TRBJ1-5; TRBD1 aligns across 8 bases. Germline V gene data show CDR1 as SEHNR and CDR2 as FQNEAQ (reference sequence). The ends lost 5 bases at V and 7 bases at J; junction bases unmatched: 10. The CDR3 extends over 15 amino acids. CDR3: CASSAGTGESQPQHF. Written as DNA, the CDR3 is TGTGCCAGCAGCGCCGGGACAGGAGAATCCCAGCCCCAGCATTTT.

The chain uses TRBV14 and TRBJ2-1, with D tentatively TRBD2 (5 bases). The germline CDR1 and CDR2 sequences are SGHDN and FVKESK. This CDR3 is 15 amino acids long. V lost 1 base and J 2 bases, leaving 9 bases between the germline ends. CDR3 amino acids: CASSQASGTYNEQFF. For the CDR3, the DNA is TGTGCCAGCAGCCAAGCCAGCGGCACCTACAATGAGCAGTTCTTC.

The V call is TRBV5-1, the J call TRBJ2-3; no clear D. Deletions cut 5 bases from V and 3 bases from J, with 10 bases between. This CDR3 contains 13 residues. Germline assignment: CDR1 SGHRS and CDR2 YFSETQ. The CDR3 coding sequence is TGCGCCAGCAGACTTAGAGAGACAGATACGCAGTATTTT. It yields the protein CASRLRETDTQYF.

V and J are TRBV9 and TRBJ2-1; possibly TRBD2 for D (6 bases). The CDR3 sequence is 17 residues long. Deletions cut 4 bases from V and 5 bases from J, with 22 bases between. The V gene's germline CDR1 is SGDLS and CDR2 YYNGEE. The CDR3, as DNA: TGTGCCAGCAGCACGCGGGACTCCATGAGGTCCGACAATGAGCAGTTCTTC. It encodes CASSTRDSMRSDNEQFF.

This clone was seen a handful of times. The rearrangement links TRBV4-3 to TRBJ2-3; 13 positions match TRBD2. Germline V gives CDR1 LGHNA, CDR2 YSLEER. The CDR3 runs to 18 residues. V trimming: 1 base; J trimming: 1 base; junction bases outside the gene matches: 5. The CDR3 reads CASSQGTSGSWGTDTQYF. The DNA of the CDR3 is TGCGCCAGCAGCCAAGGGACTAGCGGGAGTTGGGGCACAGATACGCAGTATTTT.

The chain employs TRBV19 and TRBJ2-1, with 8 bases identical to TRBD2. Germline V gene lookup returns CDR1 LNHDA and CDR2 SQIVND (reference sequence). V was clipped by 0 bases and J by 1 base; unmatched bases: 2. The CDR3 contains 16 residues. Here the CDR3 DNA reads TGTGCCAGTAGTATAGAAGCGGGAGTATCCTACAATGAGCAGTTCTTC. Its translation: CASSIEAGVSYNEQFF. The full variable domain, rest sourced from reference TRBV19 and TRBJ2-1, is DGGITQSPKYLFRKEGQNVTLSCEQNLNHDAMYWYRQDPGQGLRLIYYSQIVNDFQKGDIAEGYSVSREKKESFPLTVTSAQKNPTAFYLCASSIEAGVSYNEQFFGPGTRLTVL.

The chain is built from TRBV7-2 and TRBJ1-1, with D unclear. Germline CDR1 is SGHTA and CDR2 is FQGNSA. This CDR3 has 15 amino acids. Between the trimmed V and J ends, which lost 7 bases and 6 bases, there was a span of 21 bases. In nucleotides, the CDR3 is TGTGCCAGCATCGGGAGGGTTTCCAGTTTCTCTGAAGCTTTCTTT. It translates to CASIGRVSSFSEAFF. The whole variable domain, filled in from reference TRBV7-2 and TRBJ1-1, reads GAGVSQSPSNKVTEKGKDVELRCDPISGHTALYWYRQSLGQGLEFLIYFQGNSAPDKSGLPSDRFSAERTGGSVSTLTIQRTQQEDSAVYLCASIGRVSSFSEAFFGQGTRLTVV.

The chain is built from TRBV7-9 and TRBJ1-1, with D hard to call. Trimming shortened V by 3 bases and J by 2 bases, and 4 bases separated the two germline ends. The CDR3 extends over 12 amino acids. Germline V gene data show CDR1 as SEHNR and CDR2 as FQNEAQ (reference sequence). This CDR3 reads CASSLTNTEAFF. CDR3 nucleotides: TGTGCCAGCAGCTTGACAAACACTGAAGCTTTCTTT.

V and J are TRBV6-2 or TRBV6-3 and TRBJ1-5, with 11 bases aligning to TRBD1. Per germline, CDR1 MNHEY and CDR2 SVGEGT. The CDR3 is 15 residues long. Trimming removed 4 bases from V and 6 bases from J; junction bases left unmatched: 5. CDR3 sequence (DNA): TGTGCCAGCAGTTCACTCGGGACAGGGGGTCAGCCCCAGCATTTT. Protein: CASSSLGTGGQPQHF.

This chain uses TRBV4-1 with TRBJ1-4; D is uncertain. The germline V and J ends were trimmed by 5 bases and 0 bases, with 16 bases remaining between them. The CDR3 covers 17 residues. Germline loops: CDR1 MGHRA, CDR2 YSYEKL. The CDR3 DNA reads TGCGCCAGCAGCTACACAGAGGGCCTTGCAACTAATGAAAAACTGTTTTTT. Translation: CASSYTEGLATNEKLFF.

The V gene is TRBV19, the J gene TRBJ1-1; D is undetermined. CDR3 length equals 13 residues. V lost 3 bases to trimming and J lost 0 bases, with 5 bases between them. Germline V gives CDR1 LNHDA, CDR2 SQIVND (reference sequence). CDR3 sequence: CASSIQVNTEAFF. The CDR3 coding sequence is TGTGCCAGTAGTATTCAGGTGAACACTGAAGCTTTCTTT.